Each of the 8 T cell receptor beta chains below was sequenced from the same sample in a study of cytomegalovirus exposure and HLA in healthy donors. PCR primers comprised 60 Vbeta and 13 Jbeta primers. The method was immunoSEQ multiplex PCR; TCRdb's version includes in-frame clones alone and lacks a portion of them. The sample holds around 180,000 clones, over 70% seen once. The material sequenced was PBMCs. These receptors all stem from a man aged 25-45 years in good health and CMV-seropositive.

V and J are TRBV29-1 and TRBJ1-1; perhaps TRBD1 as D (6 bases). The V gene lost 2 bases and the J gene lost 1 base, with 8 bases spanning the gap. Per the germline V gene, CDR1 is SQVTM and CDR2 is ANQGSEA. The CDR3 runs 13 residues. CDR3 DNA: TGCAGCGTTGAAACGGGACAGAACACTGAAGCTTTCTTT. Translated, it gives CSVETGQNTEAFF.

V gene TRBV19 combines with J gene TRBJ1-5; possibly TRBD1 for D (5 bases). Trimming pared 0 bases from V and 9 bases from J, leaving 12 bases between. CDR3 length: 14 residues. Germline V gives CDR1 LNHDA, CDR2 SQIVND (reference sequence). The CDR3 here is CASSIDGASRPQHF. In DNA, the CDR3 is TGTGCCAGTAGTATAGATGGGGCGAGCAGGCCCCAGCATTTT.

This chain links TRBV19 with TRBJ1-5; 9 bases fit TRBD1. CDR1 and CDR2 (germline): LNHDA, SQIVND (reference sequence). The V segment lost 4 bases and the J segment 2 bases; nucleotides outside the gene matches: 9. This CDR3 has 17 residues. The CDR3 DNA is TGTGCCAGTAGTACCCGGACAGGGGTAGTGGGCAATCAGCCCCAGCATTTT. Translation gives CASSTRTGVVGNQPQHF.

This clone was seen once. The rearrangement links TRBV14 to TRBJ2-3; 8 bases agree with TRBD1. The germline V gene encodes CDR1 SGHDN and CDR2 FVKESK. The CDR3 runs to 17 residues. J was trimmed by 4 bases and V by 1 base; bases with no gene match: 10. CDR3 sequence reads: CASSQGGGRGRADTQYF. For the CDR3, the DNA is TGTGCCAGCAGCCAAGGGGGAGGCAGGGGGCGCGCAGATACGCAGTATTTT.

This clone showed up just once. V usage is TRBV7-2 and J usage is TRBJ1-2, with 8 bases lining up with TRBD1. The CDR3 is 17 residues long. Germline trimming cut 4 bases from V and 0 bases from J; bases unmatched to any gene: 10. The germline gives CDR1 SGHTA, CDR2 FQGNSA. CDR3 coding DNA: TGTGCCAGCAGCTACCGGGACAGGCACCTTTCTAACTATGGCTACACCTTC. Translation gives CASSYRDRHLSNYGYTF.

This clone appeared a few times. The CDR3 coding sequence is TGTGCCAGCAGCGTAGGAGGGTTGGAAGATACGCAGTATTTT. Translating gives CASSVGGLEDTQYF. The chain couples TRBV9 to TRBJ2-3; D may be TRBD2 (5 bases). Germline CDR1 and CDR2: SGDLS and YYNGEE. Trimming shortened V by 0 bases and J by 5 bases, and 10 bases separated the two germline ends. This CDR3 is 14 amino acids long.

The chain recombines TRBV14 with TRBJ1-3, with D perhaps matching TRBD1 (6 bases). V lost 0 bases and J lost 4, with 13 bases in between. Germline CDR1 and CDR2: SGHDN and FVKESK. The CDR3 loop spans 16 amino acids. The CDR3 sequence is CASSQDHRVAGNTIYF. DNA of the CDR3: TGTGCCAGCAGCCAAGACCACAGGGTCGCGGGAAACACCATATATTTT.

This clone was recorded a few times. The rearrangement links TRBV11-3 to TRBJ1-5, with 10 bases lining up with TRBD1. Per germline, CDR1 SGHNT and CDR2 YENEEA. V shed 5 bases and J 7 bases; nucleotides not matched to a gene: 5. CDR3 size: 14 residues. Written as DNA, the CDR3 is TGTGCCAGCAGCGCCGGGACAGGGGTACAGCCCCAGCATTTT. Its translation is CASSAGTGVQPQHF.